The count of the clone carrying this T cell receptor beta chain is one. The antigen remains unidentified. The data were taken from a study of post-analysis software for immune sequencing data. At the level of the study: Some patients lacked subtype; others had relapsing-remitting, secondary progressive or progressive-relapsing disease.

Study-level results: Versus controls, multiple sclerosis patients showed significantly lower diversity (normalized Chao1).

Each TCR beta cDNA library carried unique molecular identifiers. MiXCR was run by TCRdb on the PCR reads, yielding one entry per CDR3 protein. Here the sample spans roughly 650,000 distinct CDR3 sequences, approximately 60% being singletons. The sequence derives from a girl aged 2 to 10 with multiple sclerosis. Sequenced sample: blood.

This CDR3 is CSARVRGISTDTQYF. The CDR3, as DNA: TGCAGTGCTAGGGTTAGGGGAATTAGCACAGATACGCAGTATTTT. The V gene is TRBV20-1, the J gene TRBJ2-3; perhaps TRBD1 as D (5 bases). CDR1 and CDR2 from the germline V gene are DFQATT and SNEGSKA (reference sequence). V was pared by 3 bases and J by 0 bases, with 13 bases between. This CDR3 has 15 amino acids.